A single sample is the source of the 8 T cell receptor beta chains below, sequenced in a study of T cell changes during pregnancy in multiple sclerosis. Sequenced by immunoSEQ multiplex PCR; TCRdb stores in-frame clones only, minus some. The data contain roughly 90,000 clones, approximately 89% of them singletons. Sequenced material: peripheral blood, taken before pregnancy. These receptor sequences come from a female donor with multiple sclerosis, enrolled in a pregnancy study.

The chain has TRBV7-9 and TRBJ2-1; D ambiguous. V was cut by 6 bases and J by 2 bases, with 8 bases left in between. Germline values: CDR1 SEHNR, CDR2 FQNEAQ (reference sequence). The CDR3 loop spans 13 amino acids. The CDR3 here is CASSSSAYNEQFF. The CDR3 DNA follows: TGTGCCAGCAGTTCGTCTGCCTACAATGAGCAGTTCTTC.

The chain employs TRBV5-1 and TRBJ1-1; D is perhaps TRBD1 (5 bases). The CDR3 has 17 residues. The germline gives CDR1 SGHRS, CDR2 YFSETQ. Trimming took off 1 base at V and 1 base at J, with 17 bases between the two ends. CDR3 nucleotide sequence: TGCGCCAGCAGCTTGAAATTAGTTGCTCAGGGGAACACTGAAGCTTTCTTT. It yields the protein CASSLKLVAQGNTEAFF.

The chain has TRBV5-1 and TRBJ2-2; 7 bases map to TRBD1. The CDR3 covers 16 residues. Germline CDR1 and CDR2: SGHRS and YFSETQ. Trimming took 3 bases from V and 0 from J; bases not matched to a gene: 5. This chain's CDR3 is CASSSSGTANTGELFF. The CDR3 region has the DNA TGCGCCAGCAGCTCGTCCGGGACAGCGAACACCGGGGAGCTGTTTTTT.

The chain carries TRBV10-3 and TRBJ1-2; 11 positions agree with TRBD1. CDR1 ENHRY and CDR2 SYGVKD come from the germline V gene. The V segment lost 2 bases and the J segment 4 bases; nucleotides outside the gene matches: 9. The CDR3 has 17 residues. CDR3 sequence reads: CAISEHRDRGSGYGYTF. CDR3 in DNA: TGTGCCATCAGTGAGCACCGGGACAGGGGGTCAGGCTATGGCTACACCTTC.

This rearrangement joins TRBV7-3 to TRBJ2-2; 7 bases fit TRBD1. The CDR3 is made up of 15 amino acids. Losses at the gene ends were 4 bases for V and 1 base for J; bases not matched to a gene: 3. CDR1 and CDR2 from the germline V gene are SGHTA and FQGTGA. As DNA, the CDR3 is TGTGCCAGCAGCTCTTGGACAGGGAACACCGGGGAGCTGTTTTTT. Residues: CASSSWTGNTGELFF.

The J gene is TRBJ2-7, the V gene TRBV27; a weak D match, TRBD1 (6 bases). CDR1 is MNHEY and CDR2 is SMNVEV in the germline V gene (reference sequence). This CDR3 is built from 17 residues. V was cut by 7 bases and J by 2 bases, with 24 bases left in between. CDR3 sequence (DNA): TGTGCCAGCAAGTCGGTTATCCTCGCAGGGGAACCCTACGAGCAGTACTTC. It yields the protein CASKSVILAGEPYEQYF.

In its sample, this clone was seen once. This sequence joins TRBV7-9 and TRBJ2-1; tentatively, D is TRBD2 (5 bases). The CDR3 totals 16 residues. Per germline, CDR1 SEHNR and CDR2 FQNEAQ (reference sequence). Trimming cost V 7 bases and J 2 bases, with 18 bases left between them. CDR3 in DNA: TGTGCCAGCACCTCCCCCCCGGGGAGTCCCTACAATGAGCAGTTCTTC. Amino acid sequence: CASTSPPGSPYNEQFF.

The V and J genes are TRBV7-2 and TRBJ2-1, with TRBD2 matching over 10 bases. Losses at the gene ends were 5 bases for V and 3 bases for J; bases not matched to a gene: 16. The germline V gene encodes CDR1 SGHTA and CDR2 FQGNSA. The CDR3 length is 19 residues. CDR3 sequence (DNA): TGTGCCAGCAGCCTACCTCGCGGGTCTAGCGGGAGAGGCTACAATGAGCAGTTCTTC. Its protein is CASSLPRGSSGRGYNEQFF.